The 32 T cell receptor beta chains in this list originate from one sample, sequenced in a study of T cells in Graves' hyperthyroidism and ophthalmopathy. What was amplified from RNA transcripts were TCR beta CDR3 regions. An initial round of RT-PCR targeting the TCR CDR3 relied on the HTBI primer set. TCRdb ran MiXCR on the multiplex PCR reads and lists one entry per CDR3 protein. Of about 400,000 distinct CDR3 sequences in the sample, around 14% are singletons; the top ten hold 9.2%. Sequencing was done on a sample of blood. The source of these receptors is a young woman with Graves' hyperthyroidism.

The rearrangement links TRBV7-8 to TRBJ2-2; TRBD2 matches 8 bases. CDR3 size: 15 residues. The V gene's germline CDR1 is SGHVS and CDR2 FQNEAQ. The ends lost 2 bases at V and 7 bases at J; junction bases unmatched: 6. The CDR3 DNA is TGTGCCAGCAGCTTAACGGGACTAGAAAACGGGGAGCTGTTTTTT. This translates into CASSLTGLENGELFF.

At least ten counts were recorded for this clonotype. In nucleotides, the CDR3 is TGTGCCAGCAGCCAAGAGAAGGGATCTGAAGCTTTCTTT. Its translation is CASSQEKGSEAFF. The chain couples TRBV14 to TRBJ1-1; D gene uncertain. The CDR3 sequence is 13 residues long. Germline V gene data show CDR1 as SGHDN and CDR2 as FVKESK. V was shortened by 0 bases and J by 6 bases, with 8 bases between the two germline ends.

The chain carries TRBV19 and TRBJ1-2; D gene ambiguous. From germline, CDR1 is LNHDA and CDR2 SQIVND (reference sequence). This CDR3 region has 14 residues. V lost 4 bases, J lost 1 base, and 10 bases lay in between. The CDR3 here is CASSTLRNNYGYTF. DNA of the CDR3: TGTGCCAGTAGTACCCTCCGCAATAACTATGGCTACACCTTC.

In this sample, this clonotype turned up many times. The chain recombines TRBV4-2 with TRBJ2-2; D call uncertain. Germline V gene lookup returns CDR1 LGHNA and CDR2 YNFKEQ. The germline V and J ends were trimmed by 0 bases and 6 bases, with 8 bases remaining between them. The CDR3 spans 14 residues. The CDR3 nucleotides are TGTGCCAGCAGCCAAGATCTTTGGGCCGGGGAGCTGTTTTTT. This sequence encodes CASSQDLWAGELFF.

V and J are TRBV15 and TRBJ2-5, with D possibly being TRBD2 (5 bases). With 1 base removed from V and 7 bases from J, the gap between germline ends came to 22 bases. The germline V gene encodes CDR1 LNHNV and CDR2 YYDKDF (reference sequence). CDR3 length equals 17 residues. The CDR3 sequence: CATSRGRLGSQSRTQYF. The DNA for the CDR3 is TGTGCCACCAGCAGAGGAAGGCTTGGGAGTCAGTCCAGGACCCAGTACTTC.

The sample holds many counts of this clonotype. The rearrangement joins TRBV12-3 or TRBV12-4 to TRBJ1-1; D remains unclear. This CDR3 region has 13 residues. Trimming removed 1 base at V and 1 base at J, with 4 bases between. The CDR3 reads CASSLDGNTEAFF. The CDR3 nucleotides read TGTGCCAGCAGTTTAGACGGGAACACTGAAGCTTTCTTT.

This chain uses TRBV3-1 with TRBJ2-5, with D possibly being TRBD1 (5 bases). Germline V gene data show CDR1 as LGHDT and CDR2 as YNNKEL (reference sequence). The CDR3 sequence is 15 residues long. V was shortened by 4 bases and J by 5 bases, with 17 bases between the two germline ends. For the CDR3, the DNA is TGTGCCAGCAGCCTAGTCAGGGTAAAGGCGGAGACCCAGTACTTC. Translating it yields CASSLVRVKAETQYF.

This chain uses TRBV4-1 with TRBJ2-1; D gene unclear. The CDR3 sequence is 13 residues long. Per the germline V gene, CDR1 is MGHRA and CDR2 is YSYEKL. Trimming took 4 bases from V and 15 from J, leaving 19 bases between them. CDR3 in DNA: TGCGCCAGCAGCCGGCTACCAAATAAATCGCGGTTCTTC. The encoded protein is CASSRLPNKSRFF.

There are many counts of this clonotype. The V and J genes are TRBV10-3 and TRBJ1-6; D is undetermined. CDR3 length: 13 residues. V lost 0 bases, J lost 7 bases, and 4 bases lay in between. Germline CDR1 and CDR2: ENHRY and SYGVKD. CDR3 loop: CAISESENSPLHF. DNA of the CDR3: TGTGCCATCAGTGAGTCCGAGAATTCACCCCTCCACTTT.

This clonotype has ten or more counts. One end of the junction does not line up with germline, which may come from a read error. In DNA form, the CDR3 reads TGCGCCAGCAGCATGAACGGGGGGCTAGCAAACTTC. It codes for CASSMNGGLANF. The chain couples TRBV5-1 to TRBJ2-5; D possibly corresponds to TRBD2 (7 bases). Germline CDR1 is SGHRS and CDR2 is YFSETQ. There are 12 residues in the CDR3.

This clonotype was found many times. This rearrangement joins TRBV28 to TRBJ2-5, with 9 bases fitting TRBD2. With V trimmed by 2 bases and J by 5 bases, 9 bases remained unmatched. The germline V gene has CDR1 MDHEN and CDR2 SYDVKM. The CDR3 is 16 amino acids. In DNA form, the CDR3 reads TGTGCCAGCAGTTTACGGCGGGGGGGTATTTGGGAGACCCAGTACTTC. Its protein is CASSLRRGGIWETQYF.

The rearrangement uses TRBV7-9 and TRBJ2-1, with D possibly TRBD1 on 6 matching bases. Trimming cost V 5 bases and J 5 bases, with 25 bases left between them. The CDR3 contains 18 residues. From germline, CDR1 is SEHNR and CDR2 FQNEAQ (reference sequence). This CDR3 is CASSTKTSGTPLNNEQFF. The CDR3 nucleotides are TGTGCCAGCAGCACTAAGACCTCCGGGACACCCTTAAACAATGAGCAGTTCTTC.

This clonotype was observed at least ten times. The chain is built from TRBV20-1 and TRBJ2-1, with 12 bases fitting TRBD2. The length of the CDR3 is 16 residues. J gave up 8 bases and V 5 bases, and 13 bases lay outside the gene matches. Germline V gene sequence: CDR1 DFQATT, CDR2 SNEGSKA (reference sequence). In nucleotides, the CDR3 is TGCAGTGCTCACCCCCGACTAGCGGGAGTGGATTATGAGCAGTTCTTC. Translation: CSAHPRLAGVDYEQFF.

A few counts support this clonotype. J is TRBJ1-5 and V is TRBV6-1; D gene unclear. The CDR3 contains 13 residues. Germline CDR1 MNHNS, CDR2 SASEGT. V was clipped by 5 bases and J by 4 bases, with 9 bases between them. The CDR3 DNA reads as TGTGCCAGCAGTTGGACGGCTAATCAGCCCCAGCATTTT. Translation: CASSWTANQPQHF.

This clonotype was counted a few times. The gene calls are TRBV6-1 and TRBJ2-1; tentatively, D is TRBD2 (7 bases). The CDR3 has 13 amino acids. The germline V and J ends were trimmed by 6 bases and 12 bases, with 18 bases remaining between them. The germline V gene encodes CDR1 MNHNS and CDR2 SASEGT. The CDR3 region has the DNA TGTGCCAGCAGCCGACGACTGGGAGGGGGGCAGTTCTTC. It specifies CASSRRLGGGQFF.

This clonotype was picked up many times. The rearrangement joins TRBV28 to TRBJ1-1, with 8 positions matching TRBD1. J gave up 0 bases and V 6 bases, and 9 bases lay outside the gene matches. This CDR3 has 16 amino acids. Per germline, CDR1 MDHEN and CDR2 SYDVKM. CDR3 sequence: CASSSPGTGLNTEAFF. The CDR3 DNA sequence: TGTGCCAGCAGCAGTCCCGGGACAGGACTGAACACTGAAGCTTTCTTT.

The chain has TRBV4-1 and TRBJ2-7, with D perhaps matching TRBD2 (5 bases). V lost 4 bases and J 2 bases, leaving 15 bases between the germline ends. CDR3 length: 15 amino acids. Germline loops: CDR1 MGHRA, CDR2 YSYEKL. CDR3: CASSPTNGGPYEQYF. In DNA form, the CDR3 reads TGCGCCAGCAGCCCGACCAATGGCGGGCCCTACGAGCAGTACTTC.

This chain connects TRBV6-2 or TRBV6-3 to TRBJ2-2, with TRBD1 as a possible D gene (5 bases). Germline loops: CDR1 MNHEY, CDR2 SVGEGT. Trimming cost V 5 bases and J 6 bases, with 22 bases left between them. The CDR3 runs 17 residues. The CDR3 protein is CASSRSLFTGASGELFF. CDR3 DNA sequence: TGTGCCAGCAGTCGCTCTCTCTTTACTGGGGCATCCGGGGAGCTGTTTTTT.

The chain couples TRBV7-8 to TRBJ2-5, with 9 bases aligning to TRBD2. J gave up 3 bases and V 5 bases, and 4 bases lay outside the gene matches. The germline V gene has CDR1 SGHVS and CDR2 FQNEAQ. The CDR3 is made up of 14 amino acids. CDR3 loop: CASSLSGGKETQYF. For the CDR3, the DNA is TGTGCCAGCAGCCTAAGCGGGGGGAAAGAGACCCAGTACTTC.

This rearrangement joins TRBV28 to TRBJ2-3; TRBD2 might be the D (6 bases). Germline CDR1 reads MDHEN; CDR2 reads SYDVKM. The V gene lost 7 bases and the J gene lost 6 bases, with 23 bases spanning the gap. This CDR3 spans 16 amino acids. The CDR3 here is CASIDVRDSRGDTQYF. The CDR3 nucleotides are TGTGCCAGCATCGACGTCCGGGACTCACGGGGCGATACGCAGTATTTT.

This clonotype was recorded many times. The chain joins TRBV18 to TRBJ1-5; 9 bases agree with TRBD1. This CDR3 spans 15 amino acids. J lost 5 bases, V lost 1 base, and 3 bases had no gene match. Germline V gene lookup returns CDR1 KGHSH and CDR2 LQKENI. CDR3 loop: CASSPQGQGHQPQHF. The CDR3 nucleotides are TGTGCCAGCTCACCACAGGGACAGGGCCATCAGCCCCAGCATTTT.

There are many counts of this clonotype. DNA of the CDR3: TGTGCCAGCAGCTTTTATTTGGACAGGGGGCGGGACACTGAAGCTTTCTTT. This sequence encodes CASSFYLDRGRDTEAFF. This sequence joins TRBV11-2 and TRBJ1-1; TRBD1 matches at 11 bases. Trimming cost V 3 bases and J 3 bases; bases outside gene matches: 9. Looked up from germline, CDR1 is SGHAT and CDR2 is FQNNGV. The CDR3 length is 17 residues. The full variable domain, with the rest looked up from reference TRBV11-2 and TRBJ1-1, is EAGVAQSPRYKIIEKRQSVAFWCNPISGHATLYWYQQILGQGPKLLIQFQNNGVVDDSQLPKDRFSAERLKGVDSTLKIQPAKLEDSAVYLCASSFYLDRGRDTEAFFGQGTRLTVV.

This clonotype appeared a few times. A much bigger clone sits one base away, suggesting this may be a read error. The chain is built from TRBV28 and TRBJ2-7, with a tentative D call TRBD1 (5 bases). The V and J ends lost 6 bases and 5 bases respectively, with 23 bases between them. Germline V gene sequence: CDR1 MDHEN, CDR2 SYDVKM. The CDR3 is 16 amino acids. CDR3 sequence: CASSSKGRTFGDEQYF. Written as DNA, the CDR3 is TGTGCCAGCAGCTCCAAAGGCAGGACATTCGGAGACGAGCAGTACTTC.

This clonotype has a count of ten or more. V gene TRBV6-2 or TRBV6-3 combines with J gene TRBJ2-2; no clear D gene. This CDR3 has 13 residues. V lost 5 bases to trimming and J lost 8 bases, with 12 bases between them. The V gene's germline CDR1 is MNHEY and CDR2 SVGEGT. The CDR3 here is CASSPSVTGELFF. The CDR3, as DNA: TGTGCCAGCAGTCCTTCGGTGACTGGGGAGCTGTTTTTT.

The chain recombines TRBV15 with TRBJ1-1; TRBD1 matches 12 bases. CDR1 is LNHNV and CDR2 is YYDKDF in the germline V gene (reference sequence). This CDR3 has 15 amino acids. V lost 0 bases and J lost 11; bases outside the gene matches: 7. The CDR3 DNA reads TGTGCCACCAGCAGAGATCCGGGACAGGGGGCAATGGCTTTCTTT. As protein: CATSRDPGQGAMAFF.

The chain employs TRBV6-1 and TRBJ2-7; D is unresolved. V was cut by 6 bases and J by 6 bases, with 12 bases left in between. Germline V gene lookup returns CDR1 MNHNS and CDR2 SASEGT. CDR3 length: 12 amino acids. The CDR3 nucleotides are TGTGCCAGCAGGCCAGACTGGGGCGAGCAGTACTTC. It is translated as CASRPDWGEQYF.

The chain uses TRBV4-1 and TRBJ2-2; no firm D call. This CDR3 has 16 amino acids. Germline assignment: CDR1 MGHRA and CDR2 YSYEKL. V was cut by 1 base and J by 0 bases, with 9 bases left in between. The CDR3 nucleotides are TGCGCCAGCAGCCAAGGACTCTTCGCGAACACCGGGGAGCTGTTTTTT. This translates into CASSQGLFANTGELFF.

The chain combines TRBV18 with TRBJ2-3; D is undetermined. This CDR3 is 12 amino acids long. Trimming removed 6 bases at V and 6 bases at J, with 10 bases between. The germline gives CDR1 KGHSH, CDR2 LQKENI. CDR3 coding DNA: TGTGCCAGCTCCCGATTGCTGGATACGCAGTATTTT. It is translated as CASSRLLDTQYF.

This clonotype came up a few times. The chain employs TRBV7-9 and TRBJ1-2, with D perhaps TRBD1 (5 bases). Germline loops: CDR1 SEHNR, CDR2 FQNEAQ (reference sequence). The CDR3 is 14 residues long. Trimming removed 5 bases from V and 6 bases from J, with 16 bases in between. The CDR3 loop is CASSRGREVDGYTF. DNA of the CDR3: TGTGCCAGCAGCCGGGGCAGGGAGGTGGATGGCTACACCTTC.

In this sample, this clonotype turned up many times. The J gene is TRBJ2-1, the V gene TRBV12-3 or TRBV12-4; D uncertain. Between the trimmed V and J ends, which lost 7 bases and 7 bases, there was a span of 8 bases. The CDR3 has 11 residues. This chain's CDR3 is CASTTLNEQFF. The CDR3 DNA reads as TGTGCCAGCACCACTCTGAATGAGCAGTTCTTC.

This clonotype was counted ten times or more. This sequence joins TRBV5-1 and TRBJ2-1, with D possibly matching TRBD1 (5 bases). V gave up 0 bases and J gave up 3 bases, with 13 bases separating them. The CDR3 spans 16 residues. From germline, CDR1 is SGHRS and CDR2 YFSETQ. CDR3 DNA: TGCGCCAGCAGCTTGGCCTCGCAGGGTGGCTACAATGAGCAGTTCTTC. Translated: CASSLASQGGYNEQFF.

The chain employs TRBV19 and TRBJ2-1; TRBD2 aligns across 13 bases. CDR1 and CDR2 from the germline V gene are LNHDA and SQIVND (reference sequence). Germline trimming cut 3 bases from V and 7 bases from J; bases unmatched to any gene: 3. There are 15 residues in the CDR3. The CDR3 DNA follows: TGTGCCAGTAGTATGGGGACTAGCGGGATGAATGAGCAGTTCTTC. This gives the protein CASSMGTSGMNEQFF.